The clone carrying this T cell receptor beta chain occurred a few times. This record comes from a study of early T cells in non-severe SARS-CoV-2 infection. Losses at the gene ends were 6 bases for V and 0 bases for J; bases not matched to a gene: 6. This CDR3 contains 18 residues. The germline CDR1 and CDR2 sequences are MDHEN and SYDVKM. TCRdb re-derived calls from the 5' RACE reads in MiXCR, one entry per CDR3 protein. The data show tens of thousands of distinct CDR3 sequences, roughly 8.2% seen once. The source of this sequence is an adult who was a healthcare worker with PCR-confirmed SARS-CoV-2 infection or an uninfected control (not recorded which). This rearrangement joins TRBV28 to TRBJ2-1, with TRBD2 matching over 15 bases. Sequenced input: whole blood. The DNA of the CDR3 is TGTGCCAGCAGCACCGGGACTAGCGGGGGGAGCTCCTACAATGAGCAGTTCTTC. This codes for CASSTGTSGGSSYNEQFF.